The 24 T cell receptor beta chains presented below share a single source sample, sequenced in a study of early T cells in non-severe SARS-CoV-2 infection. TCRdb processed the 5' RACE reads anew with MiXCR; each CDR3 protein has one entry. The table records fewer than 100,000 distinct CDR3 sequences, about 12% of them present only once. The sequencing sample was made of whole blood. The receptor set was obtained from an adult who was a healthcare worker with PCR-confirmed SARS-CoV-2 infection or an uninfected control (not recorded which).

This clonotype was recorded a few times. The rearrangement links TRBV21-1 to TRBJ1-4; the table's D call, TRBD1, was not checked against the DNA. TRBV21-1 is listed as a pseudogene. The CDR3 has 15 amino acids. CDR3 amino acids: CATDVYRGLRKKLFF. In DNA, the CDR3 is TGTGCCACCGATGTCTACAGGGGGCTGAGGAAAAAACTGTTTTTT.

The chain has TRBV3-2 and TRBJ2-2; the D segment call TRBD2 is taken from the table without a DNA check. TRBV3-2 constitutes a pseudogene. The CDR3 consists of 17 residues. CDR3 sequence: CASSQLPPKPNTGELFF. CDR3 DNA sequence: TGTGCCAGCAGCCAATTACCTCCTAAACCGAACACCGGGGAGCTGTTTTTT.

The rearrangement joins TRBV12-3 or TRBV12-4 to TRBJ2-3, with a possible D match to TRBD2 (6 bases). This CDR3 spans 13 amino acids. V gave up 3 bases and J gave up 4 bases, with 8 bases separating them. CDR3 protein: CASSFSGADTQYF. In nucleotides, the CDR3 is TGTGCCAGCAGTTTTAGCGGAGCAGATACGCAGTATTTT.

This clonotype was observed at least ten times. CDR3 in DNA: TGCAGCGTCCCGGGGCCTACCTACGAGCAGTACTTC. Translation: CSVPGPTYEQYF. The V call is TRBV29-1, the J call TRBJ2-7; D tentatively fits TRBD1 or TRBD2 (5 bases each). The V gene lost 6 bases and the J gene lost 2 bases, with 11 bases spanning the gap. The germline CDR1 and CDR2 sequences are SQVTM and ANQGSEA. The CDR3 totals 12 residues.

Many counts were recorded for this clonotype. This chain links TRBV29-1 with TRBJ1-3, with D tentatively TRBD1 (5 bases). CDR3 length: 15 amino acids. The germline gives CDR1 SQVTM, CDR2 ANQGSEA. Trimming shortened V by 0 bases and J by 7 bases, and 16 bases separated the two germline ends. CDR3 region: CSVEDLGPRRNTIYF. CDR3 in DNA: TGCAGCGTTGAAGATTTGGGGCCACGGAGGAACACCATATATTTT.

This rearrangement joins TRBV5-6 to TRBJ1-5, with D hard to call. CDR3 size: 12 residues. The germline gives CDR1 SGHDT, CDR2 YYEEEE. V was pared by 5 bases and J by 8 bases, with 11 bases between. In nucleotides, the CDR3 is TGTGCCAGCAGTGCAAGATATGAGCCCCAGCATTTT. As protein: CASSARYEPQHF.

There are many counts of this clonotype. The CDR3 reads CASSLEGAGTKNIQYF. The CDR3 region has the DNA TGTGCCAGCAGTTTAGAGGGGGCTGGCACCAAAAACATTCAGTACTTC. The V gene is TRBV28, the J gene TRBJ2-4, with 7 bases fitting TRBD1. The germline gives CDR1 MDHEN, CDR2 SYDVKM. The junction had 6 bases not matched to a gene; V was cut back by 2 bases and J by 2 bases. The CDR3 consists of 16 residues.

There are a few counts of this clonotype. The J gene is TRBJ1-2, the V gene TRBV6-2 or TRBV6-3; a weak D match, TRBD1 (6 bases). Germline V gives CDR1 MNHEY, CDR2 SVGEGT. The CDR3 is 13 amino acids. V lost 4 bases to trimming and J lost 4 bases, with 10 bases between them. The CDR3 is CASSLGARYGYTF. In nucleotides, the CDR3 is TGTGCCAGCAGTTTGGGGGCCCGCTATGGCTACACCTTC.

This clonotype has only a few counts. This chain uses TRBV20-1 with TRBJ2-1; no clear D gene. The CDR3 length is 16 residues. The ends were cut back, 0 bases at V and 0 bases at J, with 12 bases in the middle. CDR1 is DFQATT, CDR2 SNEGSKA, per germline (reference sequence). Written as DNA, the CDR3 is TGCAGTGCTAGAGATCAGCTCACCTACTCCTACAATGAGCAGTTCTTC. Its translation is CSARDQLTYSYNEQFF.

This clonotype was seen at least ten times. The genes are TRBV29-1 and TRBJ2-7; D is uncertain. There are 13 residues in the CDR3. Germline V lookup: CDR1 SQVTM, CDR2 ANQGSEA. V was trimmed by 4 bases and J by 3 bases, leaving 13 bases between them. CDR3 amino acids: CSVGLTGIYEQYF. The DNA for the CDR3 is TGCAGCGTTGGGCTGACCGGAATCTACGAGCAGTACTTC.

This clonotype turned up a few times. This chain joins TRBV11-3 and TRBJ2-2; D uncertain. Germline lookup yields CDR1 SGHNT and CDR2 YENEEA. The CDR3 runs 17 residues. With 3 bases removed from V and 1 base from J, the gap between germline ends came to 15 bases. In DNA form, the CDR3 reads TGTGCCAGCAGCTTGAATTCTGGGTCGGGGAACACCGGGGAGCTGTTTTTT. As protein: CASSLNSGSGNTGELFF.

The sample holds many counts of this clonotype. The J gene is TRBJ1-6, the V gene TRBV28; a possible D gene is TRBD1 (5 bases). Germline V lookup: CDR1 MDHEN, CDR2 SYDVKM. V shed 3 bases and J shed 7 bases, with 10 bases lying between them. The CDR3 is made up of 14 amino acids. CDR3 nucleotides: TGTGCCAGCAGTTTGACGGGGGGGAATTCACCCCTCCACTTT. This gives the protein CASSLTGGNSPLHF.

The chain couples TRBV7-2 to TRBJ1-2; D might be TRBD1 (6 bases). With 5 bases removed from V and 4 bases from J, the gap between germline ends came to 17 bases. The CDR3 covers 15 residues. The germline V gene has CDR1 SGHTA and CDR2 FQGNSA. CDR3 bases: TGTGCCAGCAGCCCCCAACCAGGAGGGGGCTATGGCTACACCTTC. Translated, it gives CASSPQPGGGYGYTF.

This clonotype was detected ten times or more. The V gene is TRBV5-1, the J gene TRBJ2-7; TRBD1 might be the D (6 bases). Germline CDR1 reads SGHRS; CDR2 reads YFSETQ. Trimming shortened V by 0 bases and J by 2 bases, and 12 bases separated the two germline ends. The CDR3 has 15 amino acids. CDR3: CASSLVTGSPYEQYF. The CDR3 DNA follows: TGCGCCAGCAGCTTGGTCACAGGGAGCCCCTACGAGCAGTACTTC.

The chain combines TRBV5-5 with TRBJ2-7; the D call may be TRBD1 or TRBD2 (5 bases each). The germline V and J ends were trimmed by 4 bases and 1 base, with 15 bases remaining between them. Per germline, CDR1 SGHKS and CDR2 YYEKEE (reference sequence). The CDR3 extends over 15 amino acids. DNA for the CDR3: TGTGCCAGCAGCCAAACCGGGACCGTATCCTACGAGCAGTACTTC. Translating it yields CASSQTGTVSYEQYF.

The chain combines TRBV11-2 with TRBJ2-5; a weak D match, TRBD2 (6 bases). The CDR3 contains 14 residues. From germline, CDR1 is SGHAT and CDR2 FQNNGV. V was shortened by 5 bases and J by 5 bases, with 15 bases between the two germline ends. CDR3 sequence reads: CASSPRLVKETQYF. The DNA of the CDR3 is TGTGCCAGCAGCCCCCGACTAGTTAAGGAGACCCAGTACTTC.

V usage is TRBV7-2 and J usage is TRBJ1-5; D remains unclear. The CDR3 has 14 amino acids. The V end lost 1 base, the J end lost 7 bases, and 11 bases lay between the germline ends. The germline V gene encodes CDR1 SGHTA and CDR2 FQGNSA. The CDR3 DNA sequence: TGTGCCAGCAGCTTAGAGGGCGTGCGGCAGCCCCAGCATTTT. This encodes CASSLEGVRQPQHF. Variable domain in full (rest from reference TRBV7-2 and TRBJ1-5): GAGVSQSPSNKVTEKGKDVELRCDPISGHTALYWYRQSLGQGLEFLIYFQGNSAPDKSGLPSDRFSAERTGGSVSTLTIQRTQQEDSAVYLCASSLEGVRQPQHFGDGTRLSIL.

This clonotype came up a few times. V gene TRBV25-1 combines with J gene TRBJ2-5, with 8 bases lining up with TRBD1. V gave up 4 bases and J gave up 2 bases; unmatched junction bases: 9. CDR1 and CDR2 (germline): MGHDK, SYGVNS. CDR3 size: 16 residues. CDR3 sequence reads: CASSAFSGQGQETQYF. CDR3 nucleotide sequence: TGTGCCAGCAGTGCCTTCTCCGGACAGGGTCAAGAGACCCAGTACTTC.

This clonotype was detected many times. V gene TRBV9 combines with J gene TRBJ2-1; TRBD1 or TRBD2 may be the D gene (5 bases each). Germline V gene lookup returns CDR1 SGDLS and CDR2 YYNGEE. V gave up 0 bases and J gave up 5 bases, with 12 bases separating them. CDR3 size: 15 residues. This CDR3 reads CASSVEGRVNNEQFF. DNA of the CDR3: TGTGCCAGCAGCGTAGAGGGACGCGTAAACAATGAGCAGTTCTTC.

In its sample, this clonotype was seen many times. The chain is built from TRBV28 and TRBJ2-7, with 9 bases matching TRBD2. Looked up from germline, CDR1 is MDHEN and CDR2 is SYDVKM. The V gene end was trimmed by 7 bases and the J gene end by 5 bases; junction bases not matched to a gene: 6. There are 13 residues in the CDR3. In DNA form, the CDR3 reads TGTGCCAGCAAGGGCGGGGGGGCGAACGAGCAGTACTTC. This gives the protein CASKGGGANEQYF. The whole variable domain, remainder taken from reference TRBV28 and TRBJ2-7, is DVKVTQSSRYLVKRTGEKVFLECVQDMDHENMFWYRQDPGLGLRLIYFSYDVKMKEKGDIPEGYSVSREKKERFSLILESASTNQTSMYLCASKGGGANEQYFGPGTRLTVT.

This clonotype was counted ten times or more. The CDR3 is CASSLVEGKLFF. In nucleotides, the CDR3 is TGTGCCAGCAGTTTAGTTGAGGGCAAACTGTTTTTT. V is TRBV12-3 or TRBV12-4 and J is TRBJ1-4; D not certain. The CDR3 consists of 12 residues. V was trimmed by 1 base and J by 11 bases, leaving 8 bases between them.

This clonotype was counted at least ten times. The V and J genes are TRBV9 and TRBJ2-2, with unresolved D. Between the trimmed V and J ends, which lost 0 bases and 0 bases, there was a span of 12 bases. Germline CDR1 SGDLS, CDR2 YYNGEE. The CDR3 covers 17 residues. For the CDR3, the DNA is TGTGCCAGCAGCGTAGAGCCGGTGGACGCGAACACCGGGGAGCTGTTTTTT. The encoded protein is CASSVEPVDANTGELFF.

There are many counts of this clonotype. The rearrangement uses TRBV5-1 and TRBJ1-2, with D perhaps matching TRBD1 (5 bases). CDR1 and CDR2 from the germline V gene are SGHRS and YFSETQ. V was cut by 0 bases and J by 2 bases, with 8 bases left in between. CDR3 size: 14 residues. CDR3 coding DNA: TGCGCCAGCAGCTTGGTGTCAGGGAACTATGGCTACACCTTC. Protein sequence: CASSLVSGNYGYTF.

This clonotype came up a few times. The gene calls are TRBV19 and TRBJ2-7; 9 positions match TRBD1. Germline loops: CDR1 LNHDA, CDR2 SQIVND (reference sequence). The CDR3 consists of 14 residues. Trimming cost V 4 bases and J 3 bases; bases outside gene matches: 4. The CDR3 region is CASSKGQGNYEQYF. The CDR3 DNA reads TGTGCCAGTAGTAAGGGACAGGGTAACTACGAGCAGTACTTC.